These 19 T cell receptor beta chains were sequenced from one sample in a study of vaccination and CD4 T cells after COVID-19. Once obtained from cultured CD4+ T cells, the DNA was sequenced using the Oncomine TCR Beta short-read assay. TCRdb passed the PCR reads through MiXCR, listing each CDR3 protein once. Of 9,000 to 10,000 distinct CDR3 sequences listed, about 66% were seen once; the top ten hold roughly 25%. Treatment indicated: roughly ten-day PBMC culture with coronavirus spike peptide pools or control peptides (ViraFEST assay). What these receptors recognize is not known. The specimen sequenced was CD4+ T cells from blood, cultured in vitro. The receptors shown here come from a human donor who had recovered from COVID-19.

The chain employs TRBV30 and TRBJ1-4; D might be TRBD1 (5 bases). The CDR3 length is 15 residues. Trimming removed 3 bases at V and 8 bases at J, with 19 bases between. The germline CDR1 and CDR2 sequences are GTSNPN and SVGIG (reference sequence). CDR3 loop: CAWSIVGGRAEKLFF. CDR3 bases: TGTGCCTGGAGCATCGTTGGGGGGAGGGCGGAAAAACTGTTTTTT.

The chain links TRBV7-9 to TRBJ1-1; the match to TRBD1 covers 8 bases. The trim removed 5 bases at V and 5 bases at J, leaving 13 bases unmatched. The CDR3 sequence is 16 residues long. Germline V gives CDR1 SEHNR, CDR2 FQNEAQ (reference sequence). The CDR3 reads CASSIRLGQGETEAFF. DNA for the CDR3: TGTGCCAGCAGCATCCGCTTAGGACAGGGCGAGACTGAAGCTTTCTTT.

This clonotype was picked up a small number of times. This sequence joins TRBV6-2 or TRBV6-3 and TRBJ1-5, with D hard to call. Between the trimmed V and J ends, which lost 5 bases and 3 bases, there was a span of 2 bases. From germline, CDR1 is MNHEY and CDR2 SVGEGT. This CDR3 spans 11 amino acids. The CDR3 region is CASSNNQPQHF. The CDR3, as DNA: TGTGCCAGCAGTAACAATCAGCCCCAGCATTTT.

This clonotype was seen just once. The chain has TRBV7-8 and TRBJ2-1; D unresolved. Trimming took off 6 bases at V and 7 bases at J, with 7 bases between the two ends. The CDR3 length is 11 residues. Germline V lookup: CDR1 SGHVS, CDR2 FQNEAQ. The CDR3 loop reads CASRESNEQFF. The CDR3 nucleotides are TGTGCCAGCAGGGAGAGTAATGAGCAGTTCTTC. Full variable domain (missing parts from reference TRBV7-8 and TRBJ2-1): GAGVSQSPRYKVAKRGQDVALRCDPISGHVSLFWYQQALGQGPEFLTYFQNEAQLDKSGLPSDRFFAERPEGSVSTLKIQRTQQEDSAVYLCASRESNEQFFGPGTRLTVL.

The CDR3 DNA is TGCAGTGCTAGGCGCGAAACAGGGAGCCGCAATCAGCCCCAGCATTTT. Its protein is CSARRETGSRNQPQHF. This rearrangement joins TRBV20-1 to TRBJ1-5; tentative D call: TRBD1 (6 bases). The V end lost 3 bases, the J end lost 2 bases, and 17 bases lay between the germline ends. This CDR3 has 16 amino acids. The germline V gene has CDR1 DFQATT and CDR2 SNEGSKA (reference sequence).

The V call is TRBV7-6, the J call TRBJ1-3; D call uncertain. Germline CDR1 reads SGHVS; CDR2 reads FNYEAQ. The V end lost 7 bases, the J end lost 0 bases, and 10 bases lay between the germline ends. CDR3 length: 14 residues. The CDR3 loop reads CASNPTVSGNTIYF. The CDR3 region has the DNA TGTGCCAGCAACCCGACGGTCTCTGGAAACACCATATATTTT.

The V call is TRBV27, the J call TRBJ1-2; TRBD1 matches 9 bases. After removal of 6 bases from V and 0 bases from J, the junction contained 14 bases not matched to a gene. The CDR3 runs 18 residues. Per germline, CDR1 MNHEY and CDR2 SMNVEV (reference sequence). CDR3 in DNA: TGTGCCAGCAGCACACGCGCCGACAGGGGGGCCTCTAACTATGGCTACACCTTC. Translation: CASSTRADRGASNYGYTF.

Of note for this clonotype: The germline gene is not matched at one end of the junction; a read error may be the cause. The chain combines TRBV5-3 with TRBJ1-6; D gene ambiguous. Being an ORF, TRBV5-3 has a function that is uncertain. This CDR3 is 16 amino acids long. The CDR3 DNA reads TGTGCCAGCAGCTTGGATTCGAGCTCCTATAATTCACCCCTCCACTTT. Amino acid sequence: CASSLDSSSYNSPLHF.

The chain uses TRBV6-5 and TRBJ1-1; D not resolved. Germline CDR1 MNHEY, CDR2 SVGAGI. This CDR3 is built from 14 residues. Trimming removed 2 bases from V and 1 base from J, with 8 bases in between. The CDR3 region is CASSYRHSNTEAFF. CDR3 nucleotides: TGTGCCAGCAGTTACCGACACTCGAACACTGAAGCTTTCTTT.

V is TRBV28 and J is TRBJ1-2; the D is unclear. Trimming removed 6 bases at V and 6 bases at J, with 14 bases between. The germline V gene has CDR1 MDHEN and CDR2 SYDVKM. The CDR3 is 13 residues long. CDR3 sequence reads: CASSRLEADGYTF. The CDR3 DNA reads TGTGCCAGCAGCCGGCTCGAGGCAGATGGCTACACCTTC.

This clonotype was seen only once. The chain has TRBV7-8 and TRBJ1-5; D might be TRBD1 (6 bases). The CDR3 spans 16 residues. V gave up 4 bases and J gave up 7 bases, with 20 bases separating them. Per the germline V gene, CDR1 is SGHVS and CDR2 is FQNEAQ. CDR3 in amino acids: CASSSVLRGSVQPQHF. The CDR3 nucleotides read TGTGCCAGCAGCTCTGTTCTCAGGGGATCGGTCCAGCCCCAGCATTTT.

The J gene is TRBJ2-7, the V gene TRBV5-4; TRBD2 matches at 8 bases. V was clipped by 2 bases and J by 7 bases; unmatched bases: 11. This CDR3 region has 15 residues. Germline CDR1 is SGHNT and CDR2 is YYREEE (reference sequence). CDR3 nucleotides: TGTGCCAGCAGCTTCGGGGCTAGCGGGTCTAGTGAGCAGTACTTC. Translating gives CASSFGASGSSEQYF.

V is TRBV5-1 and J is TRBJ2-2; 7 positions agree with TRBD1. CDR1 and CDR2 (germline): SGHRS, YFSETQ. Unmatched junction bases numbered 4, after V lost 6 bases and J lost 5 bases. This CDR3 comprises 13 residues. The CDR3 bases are TGCGCCAGCATAAAACAGGGGACCGGGGAGCTGTTTTTT. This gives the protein CASIKQGTGELFF. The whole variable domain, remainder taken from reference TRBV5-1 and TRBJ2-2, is KAGVTQTPRYLIKTRGQQVTLSCSPISGHRSVSWYQQTPGQGLQFLFEYFSETQRNKGNFPGRFSGRQFSNSRSEMNVSTLELGDSALYLCASIKQGTGELFFGEGSRLTVL.

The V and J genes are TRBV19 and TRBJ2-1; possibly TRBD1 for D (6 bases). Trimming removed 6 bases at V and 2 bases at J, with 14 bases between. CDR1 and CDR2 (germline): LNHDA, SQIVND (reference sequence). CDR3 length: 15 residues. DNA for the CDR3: TGTGCCAGTAGACCACAGGGTCTAACCTACAATGAGCAGTTCTTC. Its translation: CASRPQGLTYNEQFF.

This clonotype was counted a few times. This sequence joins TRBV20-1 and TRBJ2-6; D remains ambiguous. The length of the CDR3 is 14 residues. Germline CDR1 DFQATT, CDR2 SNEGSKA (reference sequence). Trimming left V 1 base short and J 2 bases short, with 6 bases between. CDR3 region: CSARAQAGANVLTF. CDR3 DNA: TGCAGTGCTAGAGCGCAGGCTGGGGCCAACGTCCTGACTTTC.

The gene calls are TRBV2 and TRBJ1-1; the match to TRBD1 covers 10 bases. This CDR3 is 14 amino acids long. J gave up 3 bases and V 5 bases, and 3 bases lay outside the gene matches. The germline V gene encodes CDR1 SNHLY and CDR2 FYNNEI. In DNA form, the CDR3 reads TGTGCCAGCAGTCCGGGACAGGGGTACACTGAAGCTTTCTTT. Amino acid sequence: CASSPGQGYTEAFF.

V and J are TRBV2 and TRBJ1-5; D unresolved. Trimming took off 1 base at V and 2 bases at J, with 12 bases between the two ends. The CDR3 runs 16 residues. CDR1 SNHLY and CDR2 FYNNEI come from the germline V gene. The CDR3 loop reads CASSEGPREGNQPQHF. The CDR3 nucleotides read TGTGCCAGCAGTGAAGGGCCAAGGGAGGGCAATCAGCCCCAGCATTTT.

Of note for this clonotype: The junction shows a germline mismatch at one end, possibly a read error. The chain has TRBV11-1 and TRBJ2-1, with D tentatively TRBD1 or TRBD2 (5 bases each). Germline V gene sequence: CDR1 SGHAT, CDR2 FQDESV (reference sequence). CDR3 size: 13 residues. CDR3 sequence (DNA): TGTGCCAGCAGCTTAGGTGGGACCCCCTCTATGACCTTC. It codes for CASSLGGTPSMTF. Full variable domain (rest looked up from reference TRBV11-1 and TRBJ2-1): EAEVAQSPRYKITEKSQAVAFWCDPISGHATLYWYRQILGQGPELLVQFQDESVVDDSQLPKDRFSAERLKGVDSTLKIQPAELGDSAMYLCASSLGGTPSMTFGPGTRLTVL.

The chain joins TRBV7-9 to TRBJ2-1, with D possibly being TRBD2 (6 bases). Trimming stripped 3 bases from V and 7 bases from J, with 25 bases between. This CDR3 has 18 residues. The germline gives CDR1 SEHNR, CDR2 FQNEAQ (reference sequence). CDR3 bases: TGTGCCAGCAGCTTTCCGCTAAGGGAGGTGGCCTGGGGGAATGAGCAGTTCTTC. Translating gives CASSFPLREVAWGNEQFF.